Shown below are 5 T cell receptor beta chains from a single sample sequenced in a study of control samples from healthy donors and cancer patients. Some clones are missing from TCRdb's copy, which holds only in-frame ones; the method was immunoSEQ multiplex PCR. The sample lists tens of thousands of clones; roughly 90% were seen once. Input material: PBMCs. The receptors derive from a man aged 25-40 years with colorectal cancer.

This clone showed up just once. The rearrangement joins TRBV9 to TRBJ2-1; 10 nucleotides align to TRBD1. The CDR3 spans 16 residues. Unmatched junction bases numbered 9, after V lost 3 bases and J lost 6 bases. CDR1 is SGDLS and CDR2 is YYNGEE in the germline V gene. The CDR3 DNA reads as TGTGCCAGCAGCGCCTCGACAGGGGGCATCCGCAATGAGCAGTTCTTC. The encoded protein is CASSASTGGIRNEQFF.

The V call is TRBV7-2, the J call TRBJ1-5; perhaps TRBD1 as D (5 bases). The CDR3 contains 18 residues. V gave up 3 bases and J gave up 3 bases, with 21 bases separating them. Germline V lookup: CDR1 SGHTA, CDR2 FQGNSA. The CDR3, as DNA: TGTGCCAGCAGCTTCGTGGCCGTGCCTCGACAGTTCAATCAGCCCCAGCATTTT. Its translation is CASSFVAVPRQFNQPQHF.

This clone was seen only once. The chain combines TRBV28 with TRBJ1-2, with D possibly TRBD1 on 6 matching bases. V lost 3 bases, J lost 6 bases, and 14 bases lay in between. This CDR3 is built from 14 residues. Per the germline V gene, CDR1 is MDHEN and CDR2 is SYDVKM. The CDR3 sequence is CASSLWGLMDGYTF. The DNA for the CDR3 is TGTGCCAGCAGTTTGTGGGGGCTAATGGATGGCTACACCTTC.

This chain connects TRBV5-6 to TRBJ1-6; 9 bases map to TRBD1. Germline trimming cut 3 bases from V and 0 bases from J; bases unmatched to any gene: 10. CDR3 length: 19 residues. CDR1 and CDR2 from the germline V gene are SGHDT and YYEEEE. CDR3 protein: CASSYTGGPFSSYNSPLHF. CDR3 nucleotide sequence: TGTGCCAGCAGCTATACAGGGGGCCCCTTCAGCTCCTATAATTCACCCCTCCACTTT.

This chain joins TRBV10-2 and TRBJ1-3; D gene unclear. The CDR3 totals 15 residues. V was trimmed by 2 bases and J by 0 bases, leaving 8 bases between them. Germline V gene sequence: CDR1 WSHSY, CDR2 SAAADI. CDR3 DNA: TGCGCCAGCAGTGAGCAGCGACCCTCTGGAAACACCATATATTTT. Protein product: CASSEQRPSGNTIYF.